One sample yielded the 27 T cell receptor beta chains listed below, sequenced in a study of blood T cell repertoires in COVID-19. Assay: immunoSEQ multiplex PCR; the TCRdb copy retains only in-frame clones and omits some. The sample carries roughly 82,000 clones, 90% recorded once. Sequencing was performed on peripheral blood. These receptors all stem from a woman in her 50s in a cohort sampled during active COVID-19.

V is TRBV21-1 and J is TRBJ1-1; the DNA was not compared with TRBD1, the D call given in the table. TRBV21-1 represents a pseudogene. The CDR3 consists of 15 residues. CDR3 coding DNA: TGTGCCAGCAGCAGTCCGGGACAGGGGAACTCAGAGGCTTTCTTT. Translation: CASSSPGQGNSEAFF.

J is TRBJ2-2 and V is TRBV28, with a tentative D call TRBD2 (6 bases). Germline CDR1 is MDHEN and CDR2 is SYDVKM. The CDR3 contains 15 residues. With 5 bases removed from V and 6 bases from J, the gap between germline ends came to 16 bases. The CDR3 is CASSGPSEDAGELFF. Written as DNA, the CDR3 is TGTGCCAGCAGTGGGCCTAGCGAGGATGCCGGGGAGCTGTTTTTT. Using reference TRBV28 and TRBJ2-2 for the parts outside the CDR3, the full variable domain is DVKVTQSSRYLVKRTGEKVFLECVQDMDHENMFWYRQDPGLGLRLIYFSYDVKMKEKGDIPEGYSVSREKKERFSLILESASTNQTSMYLCASSGPSEDAGELFFGEGSRLTVL.

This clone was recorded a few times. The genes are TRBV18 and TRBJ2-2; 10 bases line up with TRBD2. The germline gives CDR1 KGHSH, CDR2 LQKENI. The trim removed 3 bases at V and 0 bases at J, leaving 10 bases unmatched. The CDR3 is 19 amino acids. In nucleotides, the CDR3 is TGTGCCAGCTCACCCCCCCCGCGACTAGCGGGTACGAACACCGGGGAGCTGTTTTTT. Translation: CASSPPPRLAGTNTGELFF.

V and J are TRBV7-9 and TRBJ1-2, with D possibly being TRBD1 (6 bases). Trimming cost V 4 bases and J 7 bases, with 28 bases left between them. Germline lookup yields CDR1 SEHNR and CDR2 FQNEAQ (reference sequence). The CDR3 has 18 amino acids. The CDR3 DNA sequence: TGTGCCAGCAGCTCTTTTCCGGGACAACCAACCCTCAGGGGTGGCTACACCTTC. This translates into CASSSFPGQPTLRGGYTF.

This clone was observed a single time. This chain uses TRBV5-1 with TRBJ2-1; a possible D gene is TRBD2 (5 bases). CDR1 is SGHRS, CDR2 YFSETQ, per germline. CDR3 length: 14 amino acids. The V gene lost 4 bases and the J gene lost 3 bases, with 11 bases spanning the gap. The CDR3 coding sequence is TGCGCCAGCAGCCTGCCGGACTTCTACAATGAGCAGTTCTTC. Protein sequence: CASSLPDFYNEQFF.

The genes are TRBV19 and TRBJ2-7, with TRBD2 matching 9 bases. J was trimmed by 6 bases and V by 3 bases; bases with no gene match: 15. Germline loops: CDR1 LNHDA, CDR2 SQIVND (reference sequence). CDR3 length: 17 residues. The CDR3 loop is CASSIGNGLAGPPEQYF. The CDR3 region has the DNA TGTGCCAGTAGTATCGGGAACGGTCTAGCGGGACCCCCCGAGCAGTACTTC.

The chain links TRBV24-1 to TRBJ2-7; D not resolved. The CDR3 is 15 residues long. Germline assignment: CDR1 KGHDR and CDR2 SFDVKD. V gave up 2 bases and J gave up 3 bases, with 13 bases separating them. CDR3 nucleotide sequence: TGTGCCACCAGTGATTCCACCGACATTAACTACGAGCAGTACTTC. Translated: CATSDSTDINYEQYF.

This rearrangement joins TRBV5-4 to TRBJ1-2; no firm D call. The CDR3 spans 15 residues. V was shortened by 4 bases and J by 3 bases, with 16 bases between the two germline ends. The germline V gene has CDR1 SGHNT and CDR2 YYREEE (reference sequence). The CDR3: CASSRDLDGDYGYTF. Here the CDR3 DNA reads TGTGCCAGCAGCCGGGATCTGGACGGGGACTATGGCTACACCTTC.

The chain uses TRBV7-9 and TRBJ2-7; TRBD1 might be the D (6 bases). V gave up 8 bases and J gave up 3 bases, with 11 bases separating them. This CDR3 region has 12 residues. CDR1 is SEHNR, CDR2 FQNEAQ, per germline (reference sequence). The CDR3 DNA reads TGTGCCAGCGCAGGGGTGAGCTACGAGCAGTACTTC. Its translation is CASAGVSYEQYF.

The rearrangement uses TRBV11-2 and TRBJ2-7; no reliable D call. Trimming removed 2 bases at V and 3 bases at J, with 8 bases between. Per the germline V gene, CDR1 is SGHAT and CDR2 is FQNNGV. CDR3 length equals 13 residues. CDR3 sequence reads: CASSLQARYEQYF. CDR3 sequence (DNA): TGTGCCAGCAGCTTACAGGCCCGCTACGAGCAGTACTTC.

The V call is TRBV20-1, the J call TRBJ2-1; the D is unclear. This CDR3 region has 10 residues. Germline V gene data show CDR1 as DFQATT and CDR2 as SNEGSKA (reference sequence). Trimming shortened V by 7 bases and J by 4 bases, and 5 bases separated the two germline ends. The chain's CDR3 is CSVRYNEQFF. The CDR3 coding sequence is TGCAGTGTCAGATACAATGAGCAGTTCTTC.

This CDR3 reads CASTGGYEQYF. The DNA for the CDR3 is TGTGCCAGTACGGGCGGGTACGAGCAGTACTTC. The chain has TRBV19 and TRBJ2-7; TRBD2 might be the D (5 bases). The CDR3 totals 11 residues. CDR1 is LNHDA and CDR2 is SQIVND in the germline V gene (reference sequence). The V end lost 7 bases, the J end lost 4 bases, and 8 bases lay between the germline ends.

The CDR3 protein is CASSGRLNYNSPLHF. Here the CDR3 DNA reads TGTGCCTCGTCGGGAAGACTTAACTATAATTCACCCCTCCACTTT. This chain uses TRBV30 with TRBJ1-6, with D uncertain. Germline CDR1 GTSNPN, CDR2 SVGIG (reference sequence). V lost 7 bases, J lost 3 bases, and 16 bases lay in between. This CDR3 is built from 15 residues.

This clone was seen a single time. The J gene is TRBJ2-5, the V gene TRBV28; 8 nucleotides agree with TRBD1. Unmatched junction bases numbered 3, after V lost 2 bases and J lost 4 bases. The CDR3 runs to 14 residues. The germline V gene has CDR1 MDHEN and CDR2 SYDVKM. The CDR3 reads CASSLQGAGETQYF. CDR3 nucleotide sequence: TGTGCCAGCAGTTTACAGGGGGCCGGAGAGACCCAGTACTTC.

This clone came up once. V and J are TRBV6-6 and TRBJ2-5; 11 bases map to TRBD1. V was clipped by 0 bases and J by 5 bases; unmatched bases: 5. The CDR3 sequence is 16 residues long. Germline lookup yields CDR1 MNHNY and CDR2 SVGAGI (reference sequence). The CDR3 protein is CASSYSWTGGAETQYF. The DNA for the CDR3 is TGTGCCAGCAGTTACTCGTGGACAGGGGGCGCGGAGACCCAGTACTTC.

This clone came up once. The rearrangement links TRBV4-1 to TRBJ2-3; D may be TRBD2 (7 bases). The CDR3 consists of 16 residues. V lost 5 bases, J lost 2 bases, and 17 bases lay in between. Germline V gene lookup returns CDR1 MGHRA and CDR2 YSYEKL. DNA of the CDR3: TGCGCCAGCAGCAATGCGGGGGCGCGAAACACAGATACGCAGTATTTT. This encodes CASSNAGARNTDTQYF.

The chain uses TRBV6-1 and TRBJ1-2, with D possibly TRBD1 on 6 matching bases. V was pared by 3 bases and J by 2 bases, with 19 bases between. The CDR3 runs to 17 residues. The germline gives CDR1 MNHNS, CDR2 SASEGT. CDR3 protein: CASSDMGHATGNYGYTF. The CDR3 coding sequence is TGTGCCAGCAGTGATATGGGACACGCAACGGGCAACTATGGCTACACCTTC.

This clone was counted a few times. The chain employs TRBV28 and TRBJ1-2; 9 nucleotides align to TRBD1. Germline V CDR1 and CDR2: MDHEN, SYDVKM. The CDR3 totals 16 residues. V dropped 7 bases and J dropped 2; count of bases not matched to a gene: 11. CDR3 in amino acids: CASIDAGQGINYGYTF. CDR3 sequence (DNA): TGTGCCAGCATTGACGCCGGACAGGGGATAAACTATGGCTACACCTTC.

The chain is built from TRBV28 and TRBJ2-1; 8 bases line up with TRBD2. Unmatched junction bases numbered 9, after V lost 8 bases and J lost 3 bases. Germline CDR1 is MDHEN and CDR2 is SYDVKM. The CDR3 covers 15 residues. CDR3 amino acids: CASLSAGVDYNEQFF. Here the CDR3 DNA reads TGTGCCAGCTTATCAGCGGGAGTAGACTACAATGAGCAGTTCTTC.

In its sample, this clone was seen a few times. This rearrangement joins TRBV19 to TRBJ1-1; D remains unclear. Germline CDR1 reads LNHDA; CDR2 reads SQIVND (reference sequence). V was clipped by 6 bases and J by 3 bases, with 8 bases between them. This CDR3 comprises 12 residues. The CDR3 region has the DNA TGTGCCAGTAGAACAGATTACACTGAAGCTTTCTTT. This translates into CASRTDYTEAFF.

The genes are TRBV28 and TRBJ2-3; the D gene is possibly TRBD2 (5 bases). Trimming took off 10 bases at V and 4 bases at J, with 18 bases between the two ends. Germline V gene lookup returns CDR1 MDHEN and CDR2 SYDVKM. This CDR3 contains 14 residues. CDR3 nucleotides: TGTGCCACCTTGGAGCGAACCGGGGCAGATACGCAGTATTTT. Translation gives CATLERTGADTQYF.

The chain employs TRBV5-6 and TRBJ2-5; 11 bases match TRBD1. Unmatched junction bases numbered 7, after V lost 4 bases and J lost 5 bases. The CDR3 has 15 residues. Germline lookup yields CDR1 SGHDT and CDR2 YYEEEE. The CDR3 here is CASSPWTGGSETQYF. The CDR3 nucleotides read TGTGCCAGCAGCCCCTGGACAGGGGGCTCGGAGACCCAGTACTTC.

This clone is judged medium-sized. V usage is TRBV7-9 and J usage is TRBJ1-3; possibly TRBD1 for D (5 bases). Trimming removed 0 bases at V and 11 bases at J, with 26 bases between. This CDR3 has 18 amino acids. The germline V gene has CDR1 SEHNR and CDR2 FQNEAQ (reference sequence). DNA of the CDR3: TGTGCCAGCAGCTTAGCTATAGGGCCCGACTCTCTGGAAGGGGCCATATATTTT. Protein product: CASSLAIGPDSLEGAIYF.

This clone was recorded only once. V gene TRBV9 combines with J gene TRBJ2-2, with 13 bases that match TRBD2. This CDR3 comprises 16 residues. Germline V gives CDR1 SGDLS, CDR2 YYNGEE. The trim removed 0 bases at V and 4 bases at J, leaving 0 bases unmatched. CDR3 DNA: TGTGCCAGCAGCGTAGGGACTAGCGGGGGCACCGGGGAGCTGTTTTTT. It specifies CASSVGTSGGTGELFF.

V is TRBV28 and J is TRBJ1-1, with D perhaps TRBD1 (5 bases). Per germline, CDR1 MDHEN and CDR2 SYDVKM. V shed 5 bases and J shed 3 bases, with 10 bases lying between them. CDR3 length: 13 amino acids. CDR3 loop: CASSVQGYTEAFF. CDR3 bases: TGTGCCAGCAGTGTTCAGGGATACACTGAAGCTTTCTTT.

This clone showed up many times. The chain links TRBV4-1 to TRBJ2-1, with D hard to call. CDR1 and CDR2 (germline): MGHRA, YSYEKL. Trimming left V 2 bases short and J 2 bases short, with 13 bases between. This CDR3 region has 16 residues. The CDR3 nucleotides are TGCGCCAGCAGCCAACTCGACATCATTACCTACAATGAGCAGTTCTTC. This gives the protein CASSQLDIITYNEQFF.

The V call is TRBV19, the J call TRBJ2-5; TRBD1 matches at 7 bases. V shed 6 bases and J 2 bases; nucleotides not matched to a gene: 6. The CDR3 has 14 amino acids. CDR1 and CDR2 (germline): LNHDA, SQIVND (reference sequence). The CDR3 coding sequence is TGTGCCAGTAGGGACACCAGGGGGCAAGAGACCCAGTACTTC. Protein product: CASRDTRGQETQYF.